This TCR beta chain was sequenced in a study of T cell responses to AZD1222 COVID-19 vaccine (dated by TCRdb to the early 2020s). Regarding the study in general: AZD1222 recipients whose second dose came at about 4 weeks and those whose second dose came at about 12 weeks were combined into one group, since spike-specific TCR depth and breadth did not differ between the two schedules. A total of over 230 trial participants underwent TCR sequencing, of whom nearly 210 had received two doses of AZD1222 and roughly 26 had received two doses of the MenACWY control vaccine. Enrollment into the trials was organized by age into subgroups of 18-55, 56-69 and 70-plus years, and those subgroups contained approximately 150, 30 and 60 TCR-sequenced participants, respectively.

Measured from the cysteine to the phenylalanine, the CDR3 is 16 residues long. This entry keeps only the CDR3 DNA: 48 bases, framed from base 1. V trim: 6 bases; J trim: 2 bases; unmatched bases: 11. From the germline V gene, CDR1 is MDHEN and CDR2 is SYDVKM. On the study overall, not on this receptor specifically: The vaccine-associated CD4 TCRs covered the entire spike protein, and the dominant responses fell in regions 160-218 and 743-854. In the small 56-69-year group, the increase in depth fell short of significance, most likely because of low power. No day 14 peak-response samples were available, so repertoires were characterized only after the peak T cell response. After two AZD1222 doses, both the breadth and the depth of spike-specific TCRs were significantly higher than at day 0 and than in MenACWY recipients. Conclusions about previously exposed vaccinees are limited because only 6 or 7 AZD1222 recipients were SARS-CoV-2 seropositive at baseline. Participants were mostly white British and included more females than males, and it was suggested by the authors that clonal diversity may have been underestimated. Epitopes outside the regions mutated in the B.1.351 and B.1.1.7 variants were reportedly recognized by nearly half of the unique spike-specific TCRs.

The CDR3 regions of human TCRbeta chains were subjected to immunosequencing. In the original analysis: TCRs in the repertoires were matched against a reference library of SARS-CoV-2-specific TCRs that had been generated with the MIRA antigen-specificity platform. Breadth meant the fraction of unique TCRs that were SARS-CoV-2-associated, whereas depth meant the fraction of total T cells that were SARS-CoV-2-associated. Using the MIRA data, each spike-specific TCR was assigned both to the spike region to which the TCR was reactive and to a CD4 or CD8 class. Log10-transformed breadth and depth values were compared by one-way ANOVA with Sidak's multiple comparisons tests. The table comes from immuneACCESS by way of TCRdb, which keeps in-frame sequences with V and J called. Part of the clones is missing from these tables; in studies checked, under half for an unresolved V gene and the rest for unknown reasons. The V and J calls and clone size were taken over from that table, and D and trimming were inferred from the DNA. The sample table contains more than 140,000 clones; only one count was recorded for approximately 89% of them. Around 2.3% of the sample is held by the ten biggest clonotypes.

With respect to this clone: The target of this receptor is not known. Base qualities are missing; no much larger clone stands one base away.

The time point label, read with the paper, signifies: baseline before first vaccination. Vaccinee samples came from UK trials COV001 and COV002, including a single-blind randomized controlled phase 2/3 trial of AZD1222 (ChAdOx1 nCoV-19) in healthy adults. For TCRbeta chain sequencing, PBMC samples were collected from trial participants at day 0 and at day 28 after the second dose. This chain is built from TRBV28 and TRBJ2-3; 7 of the junction bases match TRBD2. The TCR comes from an adult in good health. The input for sequencing was peripheral blood, taken on day 0 of AZD1222 vaccination. In nucleotide form, the sequence is TGTGCCAGCAGCCCCTCCCTAGCGGTTTTCACAGATACGCAGTATTTT. The encoded protein is CASSPSLAVFTDTQYF.